This T cell receptor (beta chain) derives from a study of T cell changes during pregnancy in multiple sclerosis. CDR1 MDHEN and CDR2 SYDVKM come from the germline V gene. V was clipped by 4 bases and J by 4 bases, with 2 bases between them. This CDR3 is built from 11 residues. Sequenced by immunoSEQ multiplex PCR; TCRdb stores in-frame clones only, minus some. The table has about 92,000 clones, approximately 94% seen once; the top ten hold around 2.3%. The TCR sequence derives from a female donor with multiple sclerosis, enrolled in a pregnancy study. The chain joins TRBV28 to TRBJ2-1, with D unclear. The sample was peripheral blood, taken in the third trimester of pregnancy. Here the CDR3 reads CASSSYNEQFF. CDR3 nucleotide sequence: TGTGCCAGCAGTTCATACAATGAGCAGTTCTTC.